These 13 T cell receptor beta chains share one sample of origin, sequenced in a study of blood T cells in healthy people across ages. Together with a sample-barcoded 5' primer, a J-beta primer mix was included in a second PCR lasting about 6 to 12 cycles. TCRdb passed the 5' RACE reads through MiXCR, listing each CDR3 protein once. The repertoire holds approximately 1.5 million distinct CDR3 sequences, about 31% seen once, with 10% to 12% in the top ten. The sequenced material came from blood. The receptor source for this set is a woman in her thirties in good health.

The sample holds a few counts of this clonotype. The J gene is TRBJ2-1, the V gene TRBV27, with D perhaps matching TRBD1 (5 bases). CDR3 size: 15 residues. Germline V gives CDR1 MNHEY, CDR2 SMNVEV (reference sequence). Trimming removed 3 bases from V and 4 bases from J, with 13 bases in between. CDR3 region: CASSFSQGPYNEQFF. The CDR3 DNA reads TGTGCCAGCAGTTTTAGTCAGGGCCCTTACAATGAGCAGTTCTTC.

This clonotype showed up just a few times. The chain has TRBV5-1 and TRBJ1-1; possible D gene TRBD1, 5 bases. There are 12 residues in the CDR3. Trimming stripped 1 base from V and 9 bases from J, with 10 bases between. The germline gives CDR1 SGHRS, CDR2 YFSETQ. The CDR3 loop is CASSLTGGKAFF. The DNA for the CDR3 is TGCGCCAGCAGCTTGACAGGAGGGAAAGCTTTCTTT.

This rearrangement joins TRBV3-1 to TRBJ1-2, with 10 bases lining up with TRBD1. Unmatched junction bases numbered 9, after V lost 1 base and J lost 7 bases. This CDR3 is 16 amino acids long. Germline CDR1 and CDR2: LGHDT and YNNKEL (reference sequence). CDR3 residues: CASSQASRDRGPGYTF. The CDR3 bases are TGTGCCAGCAGCCAAGCATCCCGGGACAGGGGACCTGGCTACACCTTC.

This clonotype was counted only a few times. The rearrangement links TRBV3-1 to TRBJ2-5; no clear D. Germline V CDR1 and CDR2: LGHDT, YNNKEL (reference sequence). The CDR3 contains 16 residues. Trimming shortened V by 0 bases and J by 12 bases, and 23 bases separated the two germline ends. Written as DNA, the CDR3 is TGTGCCAGCAGCCAAGATTGGCGTGGGCAATACGTTCCGGAGTACTTC. Residues: CASSQDWRGQYVPEYF.

The genes are TRBV4-1 and TRBJ2-5; perhaps TRBD1 as D (5 bases). Germline CDR1 MGHRA, CDR2 YSYEKL. The CDR3 totals 13 residues. Trimming took 3 bases from V and 7 from J, leaving 12 bases between them. CDR3 amino acids: CASSQTASGTQYF. The CDR3 nucleotides read TGCGCCAGCAGCCAGACAGCGTCCGGGACCCAGTACTTC.

This clonotype came up many times. The chain has TRBV7-2 and TRBJ2-1; TRBD2 is a possible D gene (6 bases). V was shortened by 5 bases and J by 0 bases, with 14 bases between the two germline ends. The germline gives CDR1 SGHTA, CDR2 FQGNSA. The CDR3 contains 16 residues. The CDR3 region has the DNA TGTGCCAGCAGCCCCTTCGGGGGAAGCTCCTACAATGAGCAGTTCTTC. Amino acids: CASSPFGGSSYNEQFF.

The chain is built from TRBV20-1 and TRBJ2-1; 7 positions agree with TRBD1. V trimming: 5 bases; J trimming: 6 bases; junction bases outside the gene matches: 7. Germline V lookup: CDR1 DFQATT, CDR2 SNEGSKA (reference sequence). This CDR3 comprises 13 residues. This chain's CDR3 is CSALINRGNEQFF. The DNA of the CDR3 is TGCAGTGCTCTAATTAACAGGGGCAATGAGCAGTTCTTC.

The chain has TRBV20-1 and TRBJ2-1; tentative D call: TRBD2 (6 bases). Per the germline V gene, CDR1 is DFQATT and CDR2 is SNEGSKA (reference sequence). The CDR3 loop spans 12 amino acids. Between the trimmed V and J ends, which lost 0 bases and 9 bases, there was a span of 9 bases. Here the CDR3 reads CSARDREIEQFF. In DNA, the CDR3 is TGCAGTGCTAGAGACCGGGAGATTGAGCAGTTCTTC.

CDR3 DNA: TGTGCCAGCAGCCAAGATCCAGGGGAAGGCAATGAGCAGTTCTTC. This sequence encodes CASSQDPGEGNEQFF. This chain links TRBV4-2 with TRBJ2-1; D perhaps matches TRBD1 (6 bases). Germline V gene sequence: CDR1 LGHNA, CDR2 YNFKEQ. The CDR3 contains 15 residues. The V end lost 0 bases, the J end lost 6 bases, and 12 bases lay between the germline ends.

This clonotype showed up just a few times. The CDR3 loop reads CASSLFSGGVYSYEQYF. The DNA of the CDR3 is TGCGCCAGCAGCTTGTTTAGCGGGGGGGTCTACTCCTACGAGCAGTACTTC. The chain couples TRBV5-1 to TRBJ2-7; 11 bases align to TRBD2. The ends lost 1 base at V and 0 bases at J; junction bases unmatched: 6. This CDR3 has 17 residues. Germline loops: CDR1 SGHRS, CDR2 YFSETQ. The whole variable domain, filled in from reference TRBV5-1 and TRBJ2-7, reads KAGVTQTPRYLIKTRGQQVTLSCSPISGHRSVSWYQQTPGQGLQFLFEYFSETQRNKGNFPGRFSGRQFSNSRSEMNVSTLELGDSALYLCASSLFSGGVYSYEQYFGPGTRLTVT.

This clonotype was seen a few times. The J gene is TRBJ2-5, the V gene TRBV20-1; 9 bases are a match to TRBD2. CDR1 and CDR2 (germline): DFQATT, SNEGSKA (reference sequence). This CDR3 has 16 residues. With 4 bases clipped from V and 5 bases from J, the junction kept 14 bases outside the gene matches. CDR3 sequence reads: CSATLGGSGRGETQYF. The DNA for the CDR3 is TGCAGTGCTACCCTCGGAGGTAGCGGGAGAGGGGAGACCCAGTACTTC.

The V gene is TRBV7-6, the J gene TRBJ2-1; 9 nucleotides match TRBD2. J lost 5 bases, V lost 5 bases, and 7 bases had no gene match. CDR1 and CDR2 from the germline V gene are SGHVS and FNYEAQ. This CDR3 spans 15 amino acids. The CDR3 loop is CASSQPSGINNEQFF. In nucleotides, the CDR3 is TGTGCCAGCAGCCAGCCTAGCGGGATAAACAATGAGCAGTTCTTC. Filled out from reference TRBV7-6 and TRBJ2-1, the complete variable domain reads GAGVSQSPRYKVTKRGQDVALRCDPISGHVSLYWYRQALGQGPEFLTYFNYEAQQDKSGLPNDRFSAERPEGSISTLTIQRTEQRDSAMYRCASSQPSGINNEQFFGPGTRLTVL.

The sample holds a few counts of this clonotype. The chain couples TRBV6-5 to TRBJ2-2; D unclear. The germline V gene has CDR1 MNHEY and CDR2 SVGAGI. Trimming shortened V by 8 bases and J by 3 bases, and 13 bases separated the two germline ends. The CDR3 loop spans 14 amino acids. CDR3 in amino acids: CASSVGTDTGELFF. In nucleotides, the CDR3 is TGTGCCAGCTCGGTCGGTACGGACACCGGGGAGCTGTTTTTT.